The clone carrying this T cell receptor beta chain was observed many times. Its specificity is not known. This specimen belongs to a study of CD8+CD57+ T cells in acquired aplastic anemia. Study at large: DNA recovered from sorted CD4+ and CD8+ cells had a mean of 3.2 ug.

Genomic DNA constituted the template upon which TCR beta VDJ and CDR3 profiling was performed. From the reads, TCRdb called clonotypes with MiXCR, one entry per CDR3 protein. The table lists roughly 180,000 distinct CDR3 sequences, about 64% of them singletons. General study results and limits: Common to patients and controls were 25 to 30 CD8+ CDR3 sequences.

This CDR3 spans 17 amino acids. V trimming: 3 bases; J trimming: 5 bases; junction bases outside the gene matches: 6. From germline, CDR1 is LGHNA and CDR2 YSLEER. The specimen was sorted CD4+, CD8+, or CD8+CD57+ T cells (not recorded which) from PBMCs. The gene calls are TRBV4-3 and TRBJ2-1; 14 positions match TRBD2. This clonotype originated in a human donor with severe aplastic anemia or a healthy control (not recorded which). The CDR3 loop is CASSQRLAGGVDNEQFF. DNA for the CDR3: TGCGCCAGCAGCCAGAGACTAGCGGGGGGGGTCGACAATGAGCAGTTCTTC.